The 5 T cell receptor beta chains presented below share a single source sample, sequenced in a study of CXCR3-negative and CXCR3-positive naive CD8 T cells. Broader study findings: CXCR3-positive naive cells had more hydrophobic TRB CDR3s than CXCR3-negative naive cells.

Via 5' RACE with UMI labels, TRB cDNA libraries were prepared. TCRdb re-called the 5' RACE reads and gives one entry per CDR3 protein, without DNA. The sample table sets out about 130,000 distinct CDR3 sequences. Their antigens are not known. The sample taken for sequencing was naive CXCR3+ CD8+ T cells from blood. Regarding subset: CD45RO-CCR7+CD27+CD95- naive CD8+ T cells expressing CXCR3 (TNR3+). Receptors were obtained from a human donor in good health. Some clones in this sample may be carry-over from other donors' samples.

The chain uses TRBV25-1 and TRBJ2-1. The CDR3 sequence is 12 residues long. Germline V gives CDR1 MGHDK, CDR2 SYGVNS. The CDR3 region is CASSLTDNEQFF.

This chain joins TRBV14 and TRBJ2-1; no DNA is available, so the TRBD2 call from TCRdb remains unchecked. Germline V gene lookup returns CDR1 SGHDN and CDR2 FVKESK. The CDR3 contains 17 residues. CDR3 sequence: CASSQRPSGGAINEQFF.

CDR3 in amino acids: CASSLNVGHSYEQYF. The chain joins TRBV7-3 to TRBJ2-7. The CDR3 runs 15 residues. The V gene's germline CDR1 is SGHTA and CDR2 FQGTGA.

CDR3 in amino acids: CAIPPVRKAFF. J is TRBJ1-1 and V is TRBV10-3; no DNA is available, so the TRBD1 call from TCRdb remains unchecked. This CDR3 has 11 amino acids. Germline lookup yields CDR1 ENHRY and CDR2 SYGVKD.

CDR3: CASSQGRPSNSPLHF. The chain employs TRBV4-1 and TRBJ1-6. The germline V gene encodes CDR1 MGHRA and CDR2 YSYEKL. The CDR3 consists of 15 residues.